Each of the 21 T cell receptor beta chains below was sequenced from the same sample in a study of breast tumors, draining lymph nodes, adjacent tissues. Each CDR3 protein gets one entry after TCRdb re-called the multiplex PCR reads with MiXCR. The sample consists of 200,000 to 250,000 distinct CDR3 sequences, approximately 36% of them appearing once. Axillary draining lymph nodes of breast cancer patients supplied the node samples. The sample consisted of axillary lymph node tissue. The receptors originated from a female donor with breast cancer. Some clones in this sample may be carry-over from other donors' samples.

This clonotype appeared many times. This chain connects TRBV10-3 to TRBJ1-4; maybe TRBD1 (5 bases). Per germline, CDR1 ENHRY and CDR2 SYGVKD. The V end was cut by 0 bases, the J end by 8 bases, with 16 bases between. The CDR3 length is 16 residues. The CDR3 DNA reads TGTGCCATCAGTGAGTCCGGGGCTGTCATCTGGGAAAAACTGTTTTTT. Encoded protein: CAISESGAVIWEKLFF.

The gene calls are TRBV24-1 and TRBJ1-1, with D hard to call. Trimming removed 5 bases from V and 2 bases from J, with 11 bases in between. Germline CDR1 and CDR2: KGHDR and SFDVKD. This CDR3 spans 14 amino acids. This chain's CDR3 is CATSARRGNTEAFF. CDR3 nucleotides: TGTGCCACCAGTGCCCGGCGGGGAAACACTGAAGCTTTCTTT.

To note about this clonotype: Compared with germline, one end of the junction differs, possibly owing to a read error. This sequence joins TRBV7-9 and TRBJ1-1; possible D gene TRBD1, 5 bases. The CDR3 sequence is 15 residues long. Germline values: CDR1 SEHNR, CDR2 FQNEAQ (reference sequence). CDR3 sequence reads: CASGLGWGRVTEAFF. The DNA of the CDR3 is TGTGCCAGCGGCTTGGGATGGGGGAGGGTCACTGAAGCTTTCTTT.

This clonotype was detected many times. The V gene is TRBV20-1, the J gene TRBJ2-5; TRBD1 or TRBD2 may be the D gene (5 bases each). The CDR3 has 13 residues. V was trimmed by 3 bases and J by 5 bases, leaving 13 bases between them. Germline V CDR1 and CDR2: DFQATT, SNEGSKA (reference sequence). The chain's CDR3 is CSASLAGAETQYF. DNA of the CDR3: TGCAGTGCTAGCCTTGCCGGGGCGGAGACCCAGTACTTC.

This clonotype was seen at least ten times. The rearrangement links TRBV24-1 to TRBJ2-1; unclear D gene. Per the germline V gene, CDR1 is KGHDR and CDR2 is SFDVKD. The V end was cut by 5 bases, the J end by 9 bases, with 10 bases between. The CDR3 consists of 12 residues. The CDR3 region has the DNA TGTGCCACCAGTGGTCCAGCTGGTGAGCAGTTCTTC. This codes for CATSGPAGEQFF.

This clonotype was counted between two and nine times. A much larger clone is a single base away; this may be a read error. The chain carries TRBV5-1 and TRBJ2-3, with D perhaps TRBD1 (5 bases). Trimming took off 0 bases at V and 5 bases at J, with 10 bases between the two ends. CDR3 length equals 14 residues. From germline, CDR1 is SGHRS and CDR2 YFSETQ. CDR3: CASSLETAGDTQYF. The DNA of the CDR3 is TGCGCCAGCAGCTTGGAGACAGCTGGAGATACGCAGTATTTT. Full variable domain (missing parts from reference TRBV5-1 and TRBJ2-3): KAGVTQTPRYLIKTRGQQVTLSCSPISGHRSVSWYQQTPGQGLQFLFEYFSETQRNKGNFPGRFSGRQFSNSRSEMNVSTLELGDSALYLCASSLETAGDTQYFGPGTRLTVL.

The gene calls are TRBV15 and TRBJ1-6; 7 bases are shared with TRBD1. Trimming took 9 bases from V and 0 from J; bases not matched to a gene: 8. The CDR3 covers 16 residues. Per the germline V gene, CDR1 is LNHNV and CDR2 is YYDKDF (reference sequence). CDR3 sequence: CATKGGVSSYNSPLHF. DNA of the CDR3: TGTGCCACTAAAGGGGGCGTCAGCTCCTATAATTCACCCCTCCACTTT.

The CDR3 DNA reads TGTGCCACCAGCAGCTGGGCAGGGGGTGAGTCACCCCTCCACTTT. Protein sequence: CATSSWAGGESPLHF. The V call is TRBV15, the J call TRBJ1-6; TRBD1 aligns across 7 bases. V was pared by 3 bases and J by 10 bases, with 9 bases of the junction left unmatched. The germline gives CDR1 LNHNV, CDR2 YYDKDF (reference sequence). The CDR3 loop spans 15 amino acids.

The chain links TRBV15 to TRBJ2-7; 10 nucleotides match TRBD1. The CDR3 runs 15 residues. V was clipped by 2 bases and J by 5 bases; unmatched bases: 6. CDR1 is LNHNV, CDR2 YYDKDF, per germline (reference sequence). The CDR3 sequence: CATSRSGDRGHEQYF. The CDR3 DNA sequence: TGTGCCACCAGCAGATCCGGGGACAGGGGCCACGAGCAGTACTTC.

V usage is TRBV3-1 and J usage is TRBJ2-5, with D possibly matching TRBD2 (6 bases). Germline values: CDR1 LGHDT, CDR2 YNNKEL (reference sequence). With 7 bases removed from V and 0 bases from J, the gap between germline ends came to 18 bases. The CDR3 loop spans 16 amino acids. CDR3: CASTQGQGLYQETQYF. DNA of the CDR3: TGTGCCAGCACGCAAGGGCAGGGACTGTACCAAGAGACCCAGTACTTC.

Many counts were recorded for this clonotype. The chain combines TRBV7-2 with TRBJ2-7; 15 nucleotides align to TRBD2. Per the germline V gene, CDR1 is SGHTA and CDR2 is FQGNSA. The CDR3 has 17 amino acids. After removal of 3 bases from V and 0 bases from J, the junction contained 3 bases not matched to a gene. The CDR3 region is CASSLGTSGRSSYEQYF. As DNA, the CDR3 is TGTGCCAGCAGCTTGGGGACTAGCGGGAGGAGCTCCTACGAGCAGTACTTC.

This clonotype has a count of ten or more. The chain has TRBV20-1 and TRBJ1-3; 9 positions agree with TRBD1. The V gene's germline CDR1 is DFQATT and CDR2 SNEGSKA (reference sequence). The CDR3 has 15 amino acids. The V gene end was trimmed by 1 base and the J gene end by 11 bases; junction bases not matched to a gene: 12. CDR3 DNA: TGCAGTGCTAGAGGAGCCGGGACAGGGTTTTTCCCCATATATTTT. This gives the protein CSARGAGTGFFPIYF.

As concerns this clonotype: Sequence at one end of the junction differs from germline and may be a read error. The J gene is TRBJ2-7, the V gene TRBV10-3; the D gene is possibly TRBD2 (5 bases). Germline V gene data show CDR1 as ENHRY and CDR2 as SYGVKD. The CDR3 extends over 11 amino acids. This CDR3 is CASSEAAGQYF. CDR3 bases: TGTGCCAGCAGTGAAGCGGCCGGGCAGTACTTC.

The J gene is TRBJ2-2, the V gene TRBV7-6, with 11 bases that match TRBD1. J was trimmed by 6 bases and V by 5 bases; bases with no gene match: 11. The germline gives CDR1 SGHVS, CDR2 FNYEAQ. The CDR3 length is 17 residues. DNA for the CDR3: TGTGCCAGCAGCCAACCTGGGGACAGGGGGTACGCCGGGGAGCTGTTTTTT. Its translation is CASSQPGDRGYAGELFF.

The CDR3 coding sequence is TGTGCCAGTGGTTTTGGCGGCGAGCAGTTCTTC. Protein product: CASGFGGEQFF. The chain employs TRBV10-3 and TRBJ2-1; D unresolved. From germline, CDR1 is ENHRY and CDR2 SYGVKD. The CDR3 sequence is 11 residues long. Trimming took off 10 bases at V and 10 bases at J, with 14 bases between the two ends.

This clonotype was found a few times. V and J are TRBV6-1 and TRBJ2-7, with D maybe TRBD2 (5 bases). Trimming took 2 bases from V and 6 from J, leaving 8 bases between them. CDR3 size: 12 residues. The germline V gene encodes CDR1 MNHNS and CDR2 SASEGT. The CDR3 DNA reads TGTGCCAGCAGTGAATTGGGGAGCGAGCAGTACTTC. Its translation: CASSELGSEQYF.

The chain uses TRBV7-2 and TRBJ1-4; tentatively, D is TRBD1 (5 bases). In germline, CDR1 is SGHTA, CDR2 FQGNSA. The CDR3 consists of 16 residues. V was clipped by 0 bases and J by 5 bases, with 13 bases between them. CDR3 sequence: CASSLAWAGLNEKLFF. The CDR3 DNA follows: TGTGCCAGCAGCTTAGCGTGGGCAGGGCTCAATGAAAAACTGTTTTTT.

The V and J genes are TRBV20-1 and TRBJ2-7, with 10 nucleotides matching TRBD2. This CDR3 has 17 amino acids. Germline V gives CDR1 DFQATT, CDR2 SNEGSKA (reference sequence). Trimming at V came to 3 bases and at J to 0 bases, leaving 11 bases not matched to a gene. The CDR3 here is CSASGSGLAESSYEQYF. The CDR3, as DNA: TGCAGTGCTAGTGGTTCCGGACTAGCGGAGAGCTCCTACGAGCAGTACTTC.

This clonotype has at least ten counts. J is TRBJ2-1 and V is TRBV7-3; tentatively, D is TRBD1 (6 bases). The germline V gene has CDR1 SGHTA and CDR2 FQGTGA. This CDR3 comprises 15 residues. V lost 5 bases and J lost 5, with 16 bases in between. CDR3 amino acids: CASSATGTSNNEQFF. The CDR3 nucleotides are TGTGCCAGCAGCGCCACCGGGACAAGTAACAATGAGCAGTTCTTC.

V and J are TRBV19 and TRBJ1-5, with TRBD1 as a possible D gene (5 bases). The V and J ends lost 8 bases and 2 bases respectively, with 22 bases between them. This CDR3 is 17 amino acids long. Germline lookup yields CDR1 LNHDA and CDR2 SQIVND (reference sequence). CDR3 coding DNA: TGTGCCAGTGATGGGGGGTCGATGGGACGTGGCAATCAGCCCCAGCATTTT. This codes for CASDGGSMGRGNQPQHF.

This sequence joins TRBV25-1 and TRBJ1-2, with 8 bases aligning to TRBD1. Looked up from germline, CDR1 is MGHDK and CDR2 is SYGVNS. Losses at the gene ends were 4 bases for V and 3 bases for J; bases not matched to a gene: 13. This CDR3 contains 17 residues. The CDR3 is CASSARELRGLDYGYTF. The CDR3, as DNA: TGTGCCAGCAGTGCTAGAGAGCTCAGGGGGCTTGACTATGGCTACACCTTC.